Shown below are 27 T cell receptor beta chains from a single sample sequenced in a study of T and B cells in COVID-19 patients. TRB rearrangements were amplified by multiplex PCR with BIOMED2 TRB-A/B primers. TCRdb called the multiplex PCR reads again in MiXCR, with one record for every CDR3 protein. The table records some 14,000 distinct CDR3 sequences, roughly 23% of them present only once. From blood, roughly 240-550 ng of genomic DNA served as TRB template. Source material: blood. These TCRs come from a human donor who had recovered from COVID-19.

This clonotype was seen at least ten times. Written as DNA, the CDR3 is TGTGCCAGCAGTGCGGGAGGCCAGTACACCGGGGAGCTGTTTTTT. As protein: CASSAGGQYTGELFF. This chain links TRBV6-4 with TRBJ2-2; 7 positions match TRBD2. Germline lookup yields CDR1 MRHNA and CDR2 SNTAGT. This CDR3 region has 15 residues. Unmatched junction bases numbered 5, after V lost 4 bases and J lost 3 bases.

By its share, this clonotype is medium-sized. The V and J genes are TRBV18 and TRBJ2-5, with D tentatively TRBD1 (5 bases). Deletions cut 2 bases from V and 5 bases from J, with 12 bases between. CDR1 and CDR2 (germline): KGHSH, LQKENI. The CDR3 spans 14 residues. For the CDR3, the DNA is TGTGCCAGCTCACCAGGGGCAGGAACGGAGACCCAGTACTTC. It is translated as CASSPGAGTETQYF. Full variable domain (outside the CDR3, taken from reference TRBV18 and TRBJ2-5): NAGVMQNPRHLVRRRGQEARLRCSPMKGHSHVYWYRQLPEEGLKFMVYLQKENIIDESGMPKERFSAEFPKEGPSILRIQQVVRGDSAAYFCASSPGAGTETQYFGPGTRLLVL.

The rearrangement joins TRBV7-2 to TRBJ1-4; 10 bases are shared with TRBD1. V trimming: 3 bases; J trimming: 5 bases; junction bases outside the gene matches: 0. This CDR3 spans 14 amino acids. Germline V CDR1 and CDR2: SGHTA, FQGNSA. As DNA, the CDR3 is TGTGCCAGCAGCTTGGACAGGGGGAATGAAAAACTGTTTTTT. Its protein is CASSLDRGNEKLFF.

Only one count was recorded for this clonotype. The chain recombines TRBV24-1 with TRBJ1-1, with TRBD1 matching 10 bases. CDR3 length equals 16 residues. V shed 4 bases, J shed 4 bases, and the junction held 8 bases outside the gene matches. Germline-derived CDR1 and CDR2 are KGHDR and SFDVKD. The CDR3: CATSDPDRGRGTEAFF. The CDR3, as DNA: TGTGCCACCAGTGACCCTGACAGGGGGCGGGGCACTGAAGCTTTCTTT.

This clonotype was counted only a few times. The rearrangement uses TRBV13 and TRBJ1-2, with 9 bases fitting TRBD1. This CDR3 region has 14 residues. After removal of 5 bases from V and 3 bases from J, the junction contained 4 bases not matched to a gene. Germline lookup yields CDR1 PRHDT and CDR2 FYEKMQ (reference sequence). CDR3 DNA sequence: TGTGCCAGCAGCCTACAGGGGGCTGACTATGGCTACACCTTC. Translating gives CASSLQGADYGYTF.

This clonotype was observed once. V and J are TRBV7-9 and TRBJ2-7, with D possibly being TRBD1 (6 bases). The CDR3 sequence is 15 residues long. V was pared by 0 bases and J by 3 bases, with 12 bases between. In germline, CDR1 is SEHNR, CDR2 FQNEAQ (reference sequence). The CDR3 protein is CASSLAAGVIYEQYF. CDR3 sequence (DNA): TGTGCCAGCAGCTTAGCTGCAGGGGTGATCTACGAGCAGTACTTC.

The rearrangement links TRBV5-1 to TRBJ1-6, with 9 bases that match TRBD1. The junction had 3 bases not matched to a gene; V was cut back by 4 bases and J by 7 bases. Per germline, CDR1 SGHRS and CDR2 YFSETQ. The CDR3 sequence is 14 residues long. Written as DNA, the CDR3 is TGCGCCAGCAGCACCGGGACAGGGAATTCACCCCTCCACTTT. This encodes CASSTGTGNSPLHF.

This clonotype appeared a few times. The genes are TRBV6-5 and TRBJ1-1; D unresolved. V lost 6 bases, J lost 4 bases, and 21 bases lay in between. This CDR3 is built from 16 residues. Germline V gene lookup returns CDR1 MNHEY and CDR2 SVGAGI. This chain's CDR3 is CASRPLIIGGGTEAFF. The DNA of the CDR3 is TGTGCCAGCAGACCCCTTATCATAGGCGGAGGCACTGAAGCTTTCTTT.

The chain joins TRBV20-1 to TRBJ2-3; D tentatively fits TRBD1 or TRBD2 (6 bases each). The CDR3 runs 14 residues. Per the germline V gene, CDR1 is DFQATT and CDR2 is SNEGSKA (reference sequence). With 6 bases removed from V and 1 base from J, the gap between germline ends came to 14 bases. DNA for the CDR3: TGCAGTGCCCGGAGGGGGATCGGCACAGATACGCAGTATTTT. It is translated as CSARRGIGTDTQYF.

This clonotype was found many times. V and J are TRBV18 and TRBJ2-1; D ambiguous. CDR3 length: 12 amino acids. V gave up 5 bases and J gave up 8 bases, with 10 bases separating them. Per germline, CDR1 KGHSH and CDR2 LQKENI. The CDR3 sequence: CASSSDYDEQFF. In nucleotides, the CDR3 is TGTGCCAGCTCATCCGATTACGATGAGCAGTTCTTC.

In this sample, this clonotype turned up many times. This chain uses TRBV6-6 with TRBJ2-7; D is ambiguous. This CDR3 contains 14 residues. Trimming removed 6 bases at V and 2 bases at J, with 14 bases between. Germline lookup yields CDR1 MNHNY and CDR2 SVGAGI (reference sequence). CDR3 nucleotides: TGTGCCAGCAGCGCAGACCAGATAGCCTACGAGCAGTACTTC. This translates into CASSADQIAYEQYF.

V is TRBV6-2 or TRBV6-3 and J is TRBJ2-5; TRBD2 agrees at 8 bases. The CDR3 contains 16 residues. Trimming removed 6 bases from V and 5 bases from J; junction bases left unmatched: 14. Germline V CDR1 and CDR2: MNHEY, SVGEGT. Here the CDR3 reads CASSNGRGRPSETQYF. The CDR3 DNA is TGTGCCAGCAGCAACGGGAGGGGGAGGCCATCGGAGACCCAGTACTTC.

By sample share, this clonotype is medium-sized (0.01 to 0.1%). The V call is TRBV5-6, the J call TRBJ2-3; the match to TRBD2 covers 7 bases. The CDR3 sequence is 16 residues long. V lost 2 bases, J lost 2 bases, and 8 bases stayed unmatched. The V gene's germline CDR1 is SGHDT and CDR2 YYEEEE. Written as DNA, the CDR3 is TGTGCCAGCAGCTTATCCGTAGCGGGCCTCACAGATACGCAGTATTTT. It yields the protein CASSLSVAGLTDTQYF.

By frequency in the sample, this clonotype is medium-sized. This rearrangement joins TRBV19 to TRBJ2-1; 10 bases are a match to TRBD1. Germline values: CDR1 LNHDA, CDR2 SQIVND (reference sequence). The CDR3 runs 13 residues. V dropped 1 base and J dropped 9; count of bases not matched to a gene: 0. The CDR3 nucleotides read TGTGCCAGTAGTATAGGGACAGGGGGTGAGCAGTTCTTC. Encoded protein: CASSIGTGGEQFF. Combining the CDR3 with reference TRBV19 and TRBJ2-1 gives the whole variable domain DGGITQSPKYLFRKEGQNVTLSCEQNLNHDAMYWYRQDPGQGLRLIYYSQIVNDFQKGDIAEGYSVSREKKESFPLTVTSAQKNPTAFYLCASSIGTGGEQFFGPGTRLTVL.

This clonotype was recorded many times. The chain uses TRBV15 and TRBJ2-3; 10 bases agree with TRBD2. The trim removed 4 bases at V and 1 base at J, leaving 2 bases unmatched. In germline, CDR1 is LNHNV, CDR2 YYDKDF (reference sequence). The CDR3 has 15 residues. CDR3 loop: CATSILAGGTDTQYF. The CDR3 nucleotides read TGTGCCACCAGCATCCTAGCGGGGGGCACAGATACGCAGTATTTT.

This clonotype turned up a few times. The rearrangement joins TRBV5-1 to TRBJ2-6, with TRBD2 matching over 10 bases. This CDR3 is built from 18 residues. Looked up from germline, CDR1 is SGHRS and CDR2 is YFSETQ. V was clipped by 6 bases and J by 3 bases; unmatched bases: 12. CDR3 sequence: CASTELSGGYGGANVLTF. CDR3 DNA: TGCGCCAGCACCGAACTTAGCGGGGGGTATGGTGGGGCCAACGTCCTGACTTTC.

CDR3 in amino acids: CASSFLAGGTTGELFF. As DNA, the CDR3 is TGTGCCAGCAGCTTTCTAGCGGGGGGCACCACCGGGGAGCTGTTTTTT. The chain joins TRBV11-2 to TRBJ2-2; 11 positions agree with TRBD2. The CDR3 spans 16 residues. Trimming cost V 3 bases and J 4 bases; bases outside gene matches: 4. Germline V gives CDR1 SGHAT, CDR2 FQNNGV. The full variable domain, its missing parts supplied by reference TRBV11-2 and TRBJ2-2, is EAGVAQSPRYKIIEKRQSVAFWCNPISGHATLYWYQQILGQGPKLLIQFQNNGVVDDSQLPKDRFSAERLKGVDSTLKIQPAKLEDSAVYLCASSFLAGGTTGELFFGEGSRLTVL.

Judged by abundance, this clonotype is medium-sized. The chain couples TRBV19 to TRBJ2-7; 7 bases line up with TRBD1. The trim removed 5 bases at V and 5 bases at J, leaving 6 bases unmatched. The CDR3 runs 13 residues. Germline CDR1 LNHDA, CDR2 SQIVND (reference sequence). The CDR3 DNA is TGTGCCAGTAGTGTCGACAGGGCCGACGAGCAGTACTTC. The encoded protein is CASSVDRADEQYF.

V usage is TRBV29-1 and J usage is TRBJ2-2; TRBD1 agrees at 10 bases. Germline V gene lookup returns CDR1 SQVTM and CDR2 ANQGSEA. J lost 3 bases, V lost 8 bases, and 3 bases had no gene match. This CDR3 is 13 amino acids long. The CDR3 DNA sequence: TGCAGCACCGGGACAGGGGACACCGGGGAGCTGTTTTTT. It translates to CSTGTGDTGELFF.

In regard to this clonotype: Just one base apart from a much larger clone, this may be a read error. CDR3 sequence reads: CASSPTSGSLDEQFF. In nucleotides, the CDR3 is TGTGCCAGCAGCCCTACTAGCGGGAGCTTGGACGAGCAGTTCTTC. The genes are TRBV27 and TRBJ2-1; 11 positions agree with TRBD2. Looked up from germline, CDR1 is MNHEY and CDR2 is SMNVEV (reference sequence). Germline trimming cut 6 bases from V and 10 bases from J; bases unmatched to any gene: 11. There are 15 residues in the CDR3.

This clonotype was picked up a small number of times. The rearrangement links TRBV4-2 to TRBJ2-3, with D perhaps TRBD2 (6 bases). CDR1 LGHNA and CDR2 YNFKEQ come from the germline V gene. The CDR3 is 15 amino acids. V lost 0 bases, J lost 2 bases, and 9 bases lay in between. The CDR3 region is CASSQEGGNTDTQYF. The CDR3 region has the DNA TGTGCCAGCAGCCAAGAGGGAGGAAACACAGATACGCAGTATTTT.

This clonotype has a count of ten or more. V gene TRBV6-1 combines with J gene TRBJ2-5, with D perhaps matching TRBD1 or TRBD2 (7 bases each). The germline V gene encodes CDR1 MNHNS and CDR2 SASEGT. CDR3 length: 16 residues. V lost 6 bases and J lost 4, with 21 bases in between. The CDR3 sequence is CASRDRSTRGLETQYF. The CDR3 region has the DNA TGTGCCAGCAGGGACAGGTCGACGCGGGGGTTAGAGACCCAGTACTTC.

V is TRBV7-2 and J is TRBJ2-1; 8 positions match TRBD1. The CDR3 length is 15 residues. Germline values: CDR1 SGHTA, CDR2 FQGNSA. V gave up 5 bases and J gave up 4 bases; unmatched junction bases: 7. In nucleotides, the CDR3 is TGTGCCAGCAGCCTTAACAGGGGGACTTACAATGAGCAGTTCTTC. It specifies CASSLNRGTYNEQFF.

This clonotype is medium-sized by share. The chain joins TRBV6-4 to TRBJ2-3; 8 bases align to TRBD1. J was trimmed by 4 bases and V by 4 bases; bases with no gene match: 4. The CDR3 is made up of 14 amino acids. CDR1 MRHNA and CDR2 SNTAGT come from the germline V gene. The CDR3 is CASSADREADTQYF. The CDR3 DNA sequence: TGTGCCAGCAGTGCGGACAGGGAGGCAGATACGCAGTATTTT.

This clonotype was observed many times. This chain joins TRBV18 and TRBJ1-4, with unresolved D. Trimming took 0 bases from V and 3 from J, leaving 14 bases between them. The CDR3 sequence is 17 residues long. CDR1 KGHSH and CDR2 LQKENI come from the germline V gene. The DNA for the CDR3 is TGTGCCAGCTCACCACCAGGAGGTCGGCGGGCTAATGAAAAACTGTTTTTT. This gives the protein CASSPPGGRRANEKLFF.

This clonotype was recorded only once. The chain is built from TRBV5-1 and TRBJ2-5; no reliable D call. CDR1 is SGHRS, CDR2 YFSETQ, per germline. This CDR3 contains 13 residues. V was pared by 1 base and J by 4 bases, with 8 bases between. CDR3 sequence reads: CASSLILGETQYF. The CDR3 DNA sequence: TGCGCCAGCAGCTTGATCCTAGGAGAGACCCAGTACTTC.

This clonotype ranks as medium-sized. The CDR3 DNA follows: TGTGCCACCAGCAGAGATAGGGCTAGCAACTACAATGAGCAGTTCTTC. Amino acids: CATSRDRASNYNEQFF. The chain uses TRBV15 and TRBJ2-1; perhaps TRBD2 as D (5 bases). CDR1 and CDR2 (germline): LNHNV, YYDKDF (reference sequence). The CDR3 length is 16 residues. V was cut by 0 bases and J by 3 bases, with 12 bases left in between.